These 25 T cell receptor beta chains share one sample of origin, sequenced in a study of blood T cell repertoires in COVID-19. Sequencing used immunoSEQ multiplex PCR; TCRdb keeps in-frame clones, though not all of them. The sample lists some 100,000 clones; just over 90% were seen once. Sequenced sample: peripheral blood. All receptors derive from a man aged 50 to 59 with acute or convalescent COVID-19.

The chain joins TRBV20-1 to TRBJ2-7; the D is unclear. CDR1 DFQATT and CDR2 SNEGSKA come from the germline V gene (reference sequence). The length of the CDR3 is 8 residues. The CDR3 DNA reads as TGCAGACTCGCCGAGCAGTACTTC. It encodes CRLAEQYF.

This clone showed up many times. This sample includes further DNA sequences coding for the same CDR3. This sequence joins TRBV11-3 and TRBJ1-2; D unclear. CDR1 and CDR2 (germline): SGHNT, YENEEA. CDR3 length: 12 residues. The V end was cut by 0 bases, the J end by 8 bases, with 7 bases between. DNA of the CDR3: TGTGCCAGCAGCTTAGACAGAGGAGGCTACACCTTC. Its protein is CASSLDRGGYTF.

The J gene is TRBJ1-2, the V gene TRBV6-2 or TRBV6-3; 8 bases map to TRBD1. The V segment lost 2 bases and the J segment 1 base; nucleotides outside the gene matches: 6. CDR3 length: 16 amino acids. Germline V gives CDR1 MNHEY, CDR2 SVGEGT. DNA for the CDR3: TGTGCCAGCAGTTACGCCGACAGGGGACTTAACTATGGCTACACCTTC. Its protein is CASSYADRGLNYGYTF.

CDR3 DNA: TGTGCCAGCAGCTTTAAGGACAGGGGTGGCTACACCTTC. Protein product: CASSFKDRGGYTF. The J gene is TRBJ1-2, the V gene TRBV7-9, with 9 bases lining up with TRBD1. Germline CDR1 is SEHNR and CDR2 is FQNEAQ (reference sequence). The V segment lost 3 bases and the J segment 7 bases; nucleotides outside the gene matches: 3. The CDR3 totals 13 residues.

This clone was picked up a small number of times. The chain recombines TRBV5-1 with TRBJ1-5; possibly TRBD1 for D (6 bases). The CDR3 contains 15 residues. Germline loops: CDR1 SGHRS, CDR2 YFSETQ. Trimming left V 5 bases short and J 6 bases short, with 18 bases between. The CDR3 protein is CASRFGTQSSQPQHF. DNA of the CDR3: TGCGCCAGCAGATTCGGGACACAGAGTAGTCAGCCCCAGCATTTT.

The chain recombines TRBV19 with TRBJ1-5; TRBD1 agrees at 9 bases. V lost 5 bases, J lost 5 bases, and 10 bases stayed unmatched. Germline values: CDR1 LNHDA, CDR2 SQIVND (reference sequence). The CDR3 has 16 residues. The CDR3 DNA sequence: TGTGCCAGTAGTCTTTGGACAGGGGCCACCGATCAGCCCCAGCATTTT. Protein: CASSLWTGATDQPQHF.

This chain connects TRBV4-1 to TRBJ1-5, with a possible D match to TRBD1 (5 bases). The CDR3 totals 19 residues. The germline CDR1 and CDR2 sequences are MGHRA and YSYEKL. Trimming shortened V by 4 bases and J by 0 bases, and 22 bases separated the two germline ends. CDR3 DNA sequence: TGCGCCAGCAGCCCTCCAACGGGGGATACAAGGAATAGCAATCAGCCCCAGCATTTT. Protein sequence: CASSPPTGDTRNSNQPQHF.

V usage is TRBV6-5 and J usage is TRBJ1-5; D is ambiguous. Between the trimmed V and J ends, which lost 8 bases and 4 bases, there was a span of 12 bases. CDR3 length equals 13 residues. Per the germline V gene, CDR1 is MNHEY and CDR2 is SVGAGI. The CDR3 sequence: CASAGSSNQPQHF. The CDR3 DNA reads TGTGCCAGCGCGGGATCCTCTAATCAGCCCCAGCATTTT.

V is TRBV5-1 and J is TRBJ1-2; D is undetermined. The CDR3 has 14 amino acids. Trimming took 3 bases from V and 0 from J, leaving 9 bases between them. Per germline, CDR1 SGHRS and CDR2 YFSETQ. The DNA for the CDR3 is TGCGCCAGCAGCTCGGGAGGTGCTAACTATGGCTACACCTTC. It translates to CASSSGGANYGYTF.

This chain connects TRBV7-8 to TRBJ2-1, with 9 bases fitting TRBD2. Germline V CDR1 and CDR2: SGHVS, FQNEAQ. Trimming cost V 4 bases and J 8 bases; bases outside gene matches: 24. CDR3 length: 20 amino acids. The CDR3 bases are TGTGCCAGCAGCTACAATCCCTCGGGGGGACTAGCCCACCCCAGGGATGAGCAGTTCTTC. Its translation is CASSYNPSGGLAHPRDEQFF.

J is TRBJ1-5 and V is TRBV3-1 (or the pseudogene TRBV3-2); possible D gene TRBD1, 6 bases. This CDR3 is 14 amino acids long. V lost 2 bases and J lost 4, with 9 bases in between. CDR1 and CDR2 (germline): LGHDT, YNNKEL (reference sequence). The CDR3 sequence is CASSQRQGNQPQHF. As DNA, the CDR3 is TGTGCCAGCAGCCAACGGCAGGGGAATCAGCCCCAGCATTTT.

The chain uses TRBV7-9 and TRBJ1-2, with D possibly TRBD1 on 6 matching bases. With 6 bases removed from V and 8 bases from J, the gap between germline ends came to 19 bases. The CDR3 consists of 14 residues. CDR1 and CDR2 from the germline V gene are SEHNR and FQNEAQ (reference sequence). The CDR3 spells CASSPQGITEGYTF. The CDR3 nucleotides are TGTGCCAGCAGTCCTCAGGGGATCACGGAAGGCTACACCTTC.

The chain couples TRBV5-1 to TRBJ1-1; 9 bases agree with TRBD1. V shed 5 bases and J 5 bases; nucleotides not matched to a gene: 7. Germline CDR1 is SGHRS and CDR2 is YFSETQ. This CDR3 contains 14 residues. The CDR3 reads CASRTGGQETEAFF. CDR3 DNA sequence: TGCGCCAGCAGAACAGGGGGCCAGGAGACTGAAGCTTTCTTT. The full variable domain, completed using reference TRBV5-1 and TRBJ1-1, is KAGVTQTPRYLIKTRGQQVTLSCSPISGHRSVSWYQQTPGQGLQFLFEYFSETQRNKGNFPGRFSGRQFSNSRSEMNVSTLELGDSALYLCASRTGGQETEAFFGQGTRLTVV.

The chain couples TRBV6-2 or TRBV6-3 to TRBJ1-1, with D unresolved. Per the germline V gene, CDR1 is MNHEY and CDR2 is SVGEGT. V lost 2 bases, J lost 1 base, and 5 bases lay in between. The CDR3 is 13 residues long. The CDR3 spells CASSYQKNTEAFF. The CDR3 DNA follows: TGTGCCAGCAGTTACCAAAAGAACACTGAAGCTTTCTTT.

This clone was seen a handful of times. In DNA, the CDR3 is TGTGCCAGCAGTGCAGCGGGAGCCCCCCAAGAGACCCAGTACTTC. Translating it yields CASSAAGAPQETQYF. The gene calls are TRBV2 and TRBJ2-5, with TRBD2 matching over 8 bases. CDR1 is SNHLY and CDR2 is FYNNEI in the germline V gene. J was trimmed by 1 base and V by 4 bases; bases with no gene match: 5. This CDR3 is 15 amino acids long.

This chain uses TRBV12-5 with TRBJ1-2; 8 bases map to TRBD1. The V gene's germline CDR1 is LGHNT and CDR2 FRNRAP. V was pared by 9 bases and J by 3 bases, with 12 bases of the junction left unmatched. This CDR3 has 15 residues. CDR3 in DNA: TGTGCTAGCGGGGAGTCAGGGGGCGGGGACTATGGCTACACCTTC. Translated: CASGESGGGDYGYTF. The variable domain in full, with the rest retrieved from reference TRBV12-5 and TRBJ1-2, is DARVTQTPRHKVTEMGQEVTMRCQPILGHNTVFWYRQTMMQGLELLAYFRNRAPLDDSGMPKDRFSAEMPDATLATLKIQPSEPRDSAVYFCASGESGGGDYGYTFGSGTRLTVV.

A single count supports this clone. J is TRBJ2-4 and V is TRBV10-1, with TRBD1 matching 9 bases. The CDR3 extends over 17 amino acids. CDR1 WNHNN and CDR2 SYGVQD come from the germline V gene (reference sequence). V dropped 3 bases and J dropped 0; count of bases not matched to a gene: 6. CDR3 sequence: CASSDKDRGSAKNIQYF. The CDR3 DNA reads TGCGCCAGCAGTGACAAGGACAGGGGTTCAGCCAAAAACATTCAGTACTTC.

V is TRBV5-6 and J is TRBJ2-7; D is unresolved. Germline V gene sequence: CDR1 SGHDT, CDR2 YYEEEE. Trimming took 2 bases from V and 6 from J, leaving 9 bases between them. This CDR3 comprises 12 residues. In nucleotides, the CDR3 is TGTGCCAGCAGCTTCGACTCTTCCGAGCAGTACTTC. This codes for CASSFDSSEQYF.

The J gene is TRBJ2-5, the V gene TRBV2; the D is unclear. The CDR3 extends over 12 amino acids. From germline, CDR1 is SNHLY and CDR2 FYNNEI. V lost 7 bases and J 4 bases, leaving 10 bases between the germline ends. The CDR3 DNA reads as TGTGCCAGCAACTCGGTTGGAGAGACCCAGTACTTC. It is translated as CASNSVGETQYF.

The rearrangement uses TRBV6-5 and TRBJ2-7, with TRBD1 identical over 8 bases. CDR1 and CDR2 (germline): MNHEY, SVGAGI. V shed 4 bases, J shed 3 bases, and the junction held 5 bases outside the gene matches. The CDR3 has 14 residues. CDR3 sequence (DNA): TGTGCCAGCAGTTTCCGAGGACAGGGCTACGAGCAGTACTTC. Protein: CASSFRGQGYEQYF.

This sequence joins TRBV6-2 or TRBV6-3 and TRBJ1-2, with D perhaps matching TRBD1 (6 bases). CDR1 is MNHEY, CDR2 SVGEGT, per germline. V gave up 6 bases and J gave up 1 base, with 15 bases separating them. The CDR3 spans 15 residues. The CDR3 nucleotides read TGTGCCAGCAGCAGTGGACAGTGGGTTAACTATGGCTACACCTTC. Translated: CASSSGQWVNYGYTF.

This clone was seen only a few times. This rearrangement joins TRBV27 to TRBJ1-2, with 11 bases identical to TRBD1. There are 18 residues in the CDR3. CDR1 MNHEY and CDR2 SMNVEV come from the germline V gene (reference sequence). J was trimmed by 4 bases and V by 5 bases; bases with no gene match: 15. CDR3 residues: CASSPLRSDRGRIYGYTF. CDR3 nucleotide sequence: TGTGCCAGCAGTCCTCTCCGTTCGGACAGGGGGCGCATCTATGGCTACACCTTC.

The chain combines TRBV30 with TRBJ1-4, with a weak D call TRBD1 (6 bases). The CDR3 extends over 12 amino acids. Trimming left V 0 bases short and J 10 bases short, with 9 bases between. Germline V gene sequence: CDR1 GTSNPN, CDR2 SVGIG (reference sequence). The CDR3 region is CAWSVRGGKLFF. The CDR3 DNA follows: TGTGCCTGGAGTGTTAGGGGGGGAAAACTGTTTTTT.

This CDR3 reads CASSDSGALPHNEQFF. CDR3 sequence (DNA): TGTGCCAGCAGTGATAGCGGGGCCCTCCCCCACAATGAGCAGTTCTTC. V is TRBV9 and J is TRBJ2-1, with 8 nucleotides matching TRBD2. Looked up from germline, CDR1 is SGDLS and CDR2 is YYNGEE. This CDR3 region has 16 residues. V lost 5 bases and J lost 5; bases outside the gene matches: 12.

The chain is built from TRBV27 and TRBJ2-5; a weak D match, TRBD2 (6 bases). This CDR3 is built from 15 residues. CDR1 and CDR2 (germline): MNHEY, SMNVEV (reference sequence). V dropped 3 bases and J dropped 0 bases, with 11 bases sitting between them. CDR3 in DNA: TGTGCCAGCAGTTTCCAGGCGGGGAACCAAGAGACCCAGTACTTC. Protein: CASSFQAGNQETQYF.